This passage covers 3 T cell receptor beta chains from one sample sequenced in a study of early T cells in non-severe SARS-CoV-2 infection. TCRdb fed the 5' RACE reads into MiXCR, producing one record per CDR3 protein. Of roughly 99,000 distinct CDR3 sequences listed, around 10% are singletons. Sequencing input: whole blood. These receptors originate from an adult who was a healthcare worker with PCR-confirmed SARS-CoV-2 infection or an uninfected control (not recorded which).

The V call is TRBV28, the J call TRBJ2-5; TRBD1 might be the D (6 bases). Germline CDR1 is MDHEN and CDR2 is SYDVKM. With 5 bases removed from V and 5 bases from J, the gap between germline ends came to 15 bases. The CDR3 has 14 residues. CDR3 sequence (DNA): TGTGCCAGCAGTCCAAGTGGGGGCCATGAGACCCAGTACTTC. This encodes CASSPSGGHETQYF.

This clonotype was detected ten times or more. The rearrangement uses TRBV28 and TRBJ2-1; 8 bases match TRBD2. CDR1 is MDHEN and CDR2 is SYDVKM in the germline V gene. This CDR3 region has 15 residues. After removal of 2 bases from V and 3 bases from J, the junction contained 3 bases not matched to a gene. The DNA of the CDR3 is TGTGCCAGCAGTTTACAAAGCGGGAGCTACAATGAGCAGTTCTTC. Its translation: CASSLQSGSYNEQFF.

Many counts were recorded for this clonotype. The chain joins TRBV9 to TRBJ2-2; D is uncertain. This CDR3 has 12 residues. Germline V gene sequence: CDR1 SGDLS, CDR2 YYNGEE. V lost 4 bases to trimming and J lost 6 bases, with 7 bases between them. The CDR3 sequence is CASSTGPGELFF. The CDR3 nucleotides are TGTGCCAGCAGCACGGGTCCCGGGGAGCTGTTTTTT.